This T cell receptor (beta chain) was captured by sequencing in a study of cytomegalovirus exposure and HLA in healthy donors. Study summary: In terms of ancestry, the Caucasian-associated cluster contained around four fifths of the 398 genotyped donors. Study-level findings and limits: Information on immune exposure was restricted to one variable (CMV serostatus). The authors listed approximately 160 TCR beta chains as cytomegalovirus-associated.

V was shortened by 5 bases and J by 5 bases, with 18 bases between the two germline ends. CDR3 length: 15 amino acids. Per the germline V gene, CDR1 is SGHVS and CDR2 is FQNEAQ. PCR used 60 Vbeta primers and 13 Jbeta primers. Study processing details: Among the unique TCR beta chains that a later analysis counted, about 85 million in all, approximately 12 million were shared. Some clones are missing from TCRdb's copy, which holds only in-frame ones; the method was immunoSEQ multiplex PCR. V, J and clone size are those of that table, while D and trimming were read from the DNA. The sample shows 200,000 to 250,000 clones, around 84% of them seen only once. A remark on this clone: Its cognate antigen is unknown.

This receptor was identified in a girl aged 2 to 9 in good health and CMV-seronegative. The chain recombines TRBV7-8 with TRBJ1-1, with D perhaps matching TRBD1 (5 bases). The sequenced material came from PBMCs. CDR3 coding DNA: TGTGCCAGCAGCGGATTGGGATCAGGGAAGACTGAAGCTTTCTTT. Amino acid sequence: CASSGLGSGKTEAFF. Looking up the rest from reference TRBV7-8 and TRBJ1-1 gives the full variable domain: GAGVSQSPRYKVAKRGQDVALRCDPISGHVSLFWYQQALGQGPEFLTYFQNEAQLDKSGLPSDRFFAERPEGSVSTLKIQRTQQEDSAVYLCASSGLGSGKTEAFFGQGTRLTVV.